This T cell receptor beta chain was profiled in a study of cytomegalovirus exposure and HLA in healthy donors. PCR primers comprised 60 Vbeta and 13 Jbeta primers. Assay: immunoSEQ multiplex PCR; the TCRdb copy retains only in-frame clones and omits some. Found here are around 170,000 clones, 81% of them singletons; the top ten hold 3.5% to 4%. In germline, CDR1 is SNHLY, CDR2 FYNNEI. This CDR3 region has 18 residues. Losses at the gene ends were 6 bases for V and 9 bases for J; bases not matched to a gene: 19. This sequence joins TRBV2 and TRBJ2-1; 11 bases are a match to TRBD2. The receptor was derived from a man aged 50-59 years in good health and CMV-seronegative. The sample consisted of PBMCs. CDR3 residues: CASRPLAGGHAPGGEQFF. The CDR3 DNA follows: TGTGCCAGCAGGCCCCTAGCGGGGGGTCACGCACCTGGGGGTGAGCAGTTCTTC.